These 30 T cell receptor beta chains originate from one sample sequenced in a study of early stage breast cancer tumors. Data came from immunoSEQ multiplex PCR; TCRdb stores just in-frame clones and leaves some out. In the table there are roughly 57,000 clones, 75% to 95% of which are singletons. Sequenced sample: blood. The receptors here all came from a person aged 70 to 85 with breast cancer.

This chain connects TRBV4-1 to TRBJ2-5; D possibly corresponds to TRBD1 (5 bases). V shed 1 base and J shed 1 base, with 10 bases lying between them. The CDR3 is 15 amino acids. In germline, CDR1 is MGHRA, CDR2 YSYEKL. This chain's CDR3 is CASSQVDSLQETQYF. Here the CDR3 DNA reads TGCGCCAGCAGCCAAGTAGACAGTCTCCAAGAGACCCAGTACTTC.

The genes are TRBV7-2 and TRBJ2-1; 10 nucleotides match TRBD2. Looked up from germline, CDR1 is SGHTA and CDR2 is FQGNSA. Losses at the gene ends were 6 bases for V and 1 base for J; bases not matched to a gene: 3. CDR3 length equals 15 residues. The chain's CDR3 is CASSFSGGSYNEQFF. CDR3 bases: TGTGCCAGCAGTTTTAGCGGGGGGTCCTACAATGAGCAGTTCTTC.

The chain recombines TRBV28 with TRBJ1-4; 7 nucleotides agree with TRBD1. J gave up 5 bases and V 6 bases, and 6 bases lay outside the gene matches. CDR3 length equals 14 residues. CDR1 and CDR2 (germline): MDHEN, SYDVKM. The CDR3 region is CASRTGQSNEKLFF. DNA of the CDR3: TGTGCCAGCAGGACGGGACAGTCAAATGAAAAACTGTTTTTT.

The chain combines TRBV7-2 with TRBJ2-2, with TRBD1 matching over 9 bases. CDR1 is SGHTA, CDR2 FQGNSA, per germline. This CDR3 is built from 15 residues. V trimming: 5 bases; J trimming: 9 bases; junction bases outside the gene matches: 10. CDR3 in amino acids: CASSPRTGENRELFF. CDR3 nucleotides: TGTGCCAGCAGCCCTAGGACAGGGGAGAACCGGGAGCTGTTTTTT.

The genes are TRBV4-1 and TRBJ2-5; D is perhaps TRBD1 (5 bases). The V gene's germline CDR1 is MGHRA and CDR2 YSYEKL. This CDR3 has 17 residues. Trimming pared 4 bases from V and 2 bases from J, leaving 20 bases between. Here the CDR3 DNA reads TGCGCCAGCAGCCCGCAGGGTCCCCGACGAACACAAGAGACCCAGTACTTC. Encoded protein: CASSPQGPRRTQETQYF.

The rearrangement links TRBV5-1 to TRBJ2-2, with a weak D call TRBD1 (6 bases). This CDR3 is built from 14 residues. Germline V gene sequence: CDR1 SGHRS, CDR2 YFSETQ. The V and J ends lost 4 bases and 2 bases respectively, with 9 bases between them. CDR3 residues: CASSIQGNTGELFF. CDR3 bases: TGCGCCAGCAGCATACAGGGTAACACCGGGGAGCTGTTTTTT.

The chain joins TRBV5-4 to TRBJ2-5, with 8 bases fitting TRBD2. V lost 4 bases to trimming and J lost 2 bases; unmatched junction nucleotides: 10. Germline lookup yields CDR1 SGHNT and CDR2 YYREEE (reference sequence). The CDR3 has 16 residues. As DNA, the CDR3 is TGTGCCAGCAGCCCGGGGGGGGCGGGTGGGCAAGAGACCCAGTACTTC. Encoded protein: CASSPGGAGGQETQYF. The complete variable domain, with remaining parts taken from reference TRBV5-4 and TRBJ2-5, reads ETGVTQSPTHLIKTRGQQVTLRCSSQSGHNTVSWYQQALGQGPQFIFQYYREEENGRGNFPPRFSGLQFPNYSSELNVNALELDDSALYLCASSPGGAGGQETQYFGPGTRLLVL.

The chain uses TRBV29-1 and TRBJ2-3; D is possibly TRBD1 (6 bases). Between the trimmed V and J ends, which lost 6 bases and 2 bases, there was a span of 15 bases. CDR1 and CDR2 from the germline V gene are SQVTM and ANQGSEA. The CDR3 sequence is 14 residues long. DNA for the CDR3: TGCAGCGTCCGACCGTGGGACAACACAGATACGCAGTATTTT. This gives the protein CSVRPWDNTDTQYF.

The genes are TRBV29-1 and TRBJ1-2; the D gene is possibly TRBD1 (5 bases). The germline V gene encodes CDR1 SQVTM and CDR2 ANQGSEA. This CDR3 spans 14 amino acids. Trimming removed 0 bases at V and 6 bases at J, with 14 bases between. CDR3 protein: CSVEDRVVLNGYTF. The CDR3, as DNA: TGCAGCGTTGAAGACAGGGTGGTTTTGAATGGCTACACCTTC.

As concerns this clone: At one of its ends the junction is not consistent with the germline gene, which may arise from a read error. The chain couples TRBV5-8 to TRBJ1-4; D is unclear. There are 16 residues in the CDR3. The germline gives CDR1 SGHTS, CDR2 YDEGEE. The CDR3 protein is CASSLGIYSTNEKLFF. As DNA, the CDR3 is TGTGCCAGCAGCTTGGGAATATATTCGACTAATGAAAAGCTGTTTTTT.

The rearrangement links TRBV27 to TRBJ2-2; a possible D gene is TRBD2 (6 bases). Germline CDR1 MNHEY, CDR2 SMNVEV (reference sequence). This CDR3 region has 15 residues. The V end lost 6 bases, the J end lost 1 base, and 12 bases lay between the germline ends. CDR3 nucleotide sequence: TGTGCCAGCAGCCCCAGAGCGGGGAACACCGGGGAGCTGTTTTTT. As protein: CASSPRAGNTGELFF.

V is TRBV7-3 and J is TRBJ2-1, with 8 bases identical to TRBD2. The CDR3 has 15 amino acids. V lost 5 bases, J lost 5 bases, and 8 bases stayed unmatched. Germline values: CDR1 SGHTA, CDR2 FQGTGA. The DNA for the CDR3 is TGTGCCAGCAGCGCGGGACTAGGAGGAAACAATGAGCAGTTCTTC. It yields the protein CASSAGLGGNNEQFF. Variable domain in full (rest from reference TRBV7-3 and TRBJ2-1): GAGVSQTPSNKVTEKGKYVELRCDPISGHTALYWYRQSLGQGPEFLIYFQGTGAADDSGLPNDRFFAVRPEGSVSTLKIQRTERGDSAVYLCASSAGLGGNNEQFFGPGTRLTVL.

This sequence joins TRBV6-5 and TRBJ1-5, with D perhaps matching TRBD1 (5 bases). The CDR3 length is 15 residues. The germline V and J ends were trimmed by 8 bases and 4 bases, with 18 bases remaining between them. Germline V gene sequence: CDR1 MNHEY, CDR2 SVGAGI. The CDR3 here is CASQLQTGHNQPQHF. The CDR3 nucleotides are TGTGCCAGCCAGTTACAAACAGGTCATAATCAGCCCCAGCATTTT.

The genes are TRBV7-2 and TRBJ2-7; weak D call: TRBD1 (5 bases). CDR1 is SGHTA and CDR2 is FQGNSA in the germline V gene. This CDR3 contains 14 residues. V was trimmed by 1 base and J by 3 bases, leaving 10 bases between them. This CDR3 is CASSLGNQGYEQYF. The DNA for the CDR3 is TGTGCCAGCAGCTTAGGTAATCAGGGCTACGAGCAGTACTTC. The full variable domain, rest sourced from reference TRBV7-2 and TRBJ2-7, is GAGVSQSPSNKVTEKGKDVELRCDPISGHTALYWYRQSLGQGLEFLIYFQGNSAPDKSGLPSDRFSAERTGGSVSTLTIQRTQQEDSAVYLCASSLGNQGYEQYFGPGTRLTVT.

The J gene is TRBJ1-2, the V gene TRBV6-6; 10 nucleotides agree with TRBD1. Germline V lookup: CDR1 MNHNY, CDR2 SVGAGI (reference sequence). V gave up 7 bases and J gave up 5 bases; unmatched junction bases: 13. The CDR3 is 16 amino acids. The CDR3 DNA is TGTGCCAGCATGATGGGACCCGGGACAGGGGTTTATGGCTACACCTTC. Protein: CASMMGPGTGVYGYTF.

This clone was counted a few times. This chain uses TRBV27 with TRBJ2-7; D not certain. The CDR3 runs to 16 residues. Trimming left V 11 bases short and J 2 bases short, with 25 bases between. The germline V gene has CDR1 MNHEY and CDR2 SMNVEV (reference sequence). CDR3 sequence: CALPRTNRRQAYEQYF. CDR3 nucleotide sequence: TGTGCCCTGCCGCGCACGAACCGAAGGCAGGCCTACGAGCAGTACTTC.

This rearrangement joins TRBV7-9 to TRBJ1-3, with D perhaps TRBD1 (5 bases). V was clipped by 5 bases and J by 4 bases, with 21 bases between them. Germline CDR1 SEHNR, CDR2 FQNEAQ (reference sequence). This CDR3 contains 17 residues. CDR3 loop: CASSRHLAGIMGNTIYF. CDR3 DNA sequence: TGTGCCAGCAGCCGCCACTTAGCAGGGATAATGGGAAACACCATATATTTT.

The chain joins TRBV4-3 to TRBJ1-2; a weak D match, TRBD1 (5 bases). V lost 1 base, J lost 7 bases, and 10 bases lay in between. The CDR3 length is 13 residues. Germline V gives CDR1 LGHNA, CDR2 YSLEER. DNA of the CDR3: TGCGCCAGCAGCCAAGGGATGGGGGGTGGCTACACCTTC. Encoded protein: CASSQGMGGGYTF.

The V and J genes are TRBV19 and TRBJ2-5; weak D call: TRBD2 (5 bases). Trimming shortened V by 2 bases and J by 4 bases, and 11 bases separated the two germline ends. This CDR3 is built from 14 residues. Germline assignment: CDR1 LNHDA and CDR2 SQIVND (reference sequence). The CDR3 is CASSIQTGTETQYF. The CDR3 DNA reads TGTGCCAGTAGTATACAAACGGGAACAGAGACCCAGTACTTC.

V is TRBV4-1 and J is TRBJ2-3; TRBD2 matches at 10 bases. Germline loops: CDR1 MGHRA, CDR2 YSYEKL. The CDR3 totals 18 residues. J gave up 0 bases and V 0 bases, and 6 bases lay outside the gene matches. The CDR3 is CASSQEEREGTSTDTQYF. The CDR3 region has the DNA TGCGCCAGCAGCCAAGAGGAGCGGGAGGGAACTAGCACAGATACGCAGTATTTT.

The rearrangement links TRBV10-2 to TRBJ2-5, with TRBD2 identical over 12 bases. The CDR3 has 15 amino acids. The trim removed 6 bases at V and 5 bases at J, leaving 7 bases unmatched. Germline CDR1 WSHSY, CDR2 SAAADI. Here the CDR3 reads CASRDRLAGEETQYF. DNA of the CDR3: TGCGCCAGCAGAGACAGACTAGCGGGGGAGGAGACCCAGTACTTC.

The chain couples TRBV9 to TRBJ1-4; D gene uncertain. V gave up 4 bases and J gave up 3 bases, with 7 bases separating them. The CDR3 is 13 amino acids. CDR1 and CDR2 from the germline V gene are SGDLS and YYNGEE. CDR3 nucleotides: TGTGCCAGCAGCTCCGCAGCTAATGAAAAACTGTTTTTT. Translating it yields CASSSAANEKLFF.

The chain is built from TRBV27 and TRBJ2-1; TRBD2 matches at 7 bases. The CDR3 spans 14 residues. Germline loops: CDR1 MNHEY, CDR2 SMNVEV (reference sequence). J lost 1 base, V lost 5 bases, and 2 bases had no gene match. The chain's CDR3 is CASSGGDSYNEQFF. CDR3 nucleotides: TGTGCCAGCAGTGGGGGGGATTCCTACAATGAGCAGTTCTTC.

The V gene is TRBV27, the J gene TRBJ1-2, with 9 bases fitting TRBD1. Germline trimming cut 4 bases from V and 0 bases from J; bases unmatched to any gene: 0. Looked up from germline, CDR1 is MNHEY and CDR2 is SMNVEV (reference sequence). The CDR3 loop spans 14 amino acids. The CDR3 reads CASSYRGPNYGYTF. The CDR3 nucleotides are TGTGCCAGCAGTTACAGGGGGCCTAACTATGGCTACACCTTC.

The chain is built from TRBV19 and TRBJ2-3, with TRBD2 as a possible D gene (5 bases). The ends were cut back, 0 bases at V and 2 bases at J, with 12 bases in the middle. Germline values: CDR1 LNHDA, CDR2 SQIVND (reference sequence). The CDR3 totals 16 residues. CDR3 amino acids: CASSIEADPDTDTQYF. CDR3 nucleotide sequence: TGTGCCAGTAGTATAGAAGCGGACCCCGACACAGATACGCAGTATTTT.

This chain connects TRBV6-1 to TRBJ1-2; D possibly corresponds to TRBD1 (6 bases). The CDR3 spans 15 residues. CDR1 MNHNS and CDR2 SASEGT come from the germline V gene. V lost 2 bases to trimming and J lost 4 bases, with 14 bases between them. In DNA, the CDR3 is TGTGCCAGCAGTGAAATAGGACAGTTTAGCTATGGCTACACCTTC. Translating it yields CASSEIGQFSYGYTF.

The CDR3 reads CASTSIETGTGLYTF. CDR3 DNA sequence: TGTGCCAGTACCAGTATCGAGACCGGGACAGGCTTATACACCTTC. The chain links TRBV19 to TRBJ1-2, with 8 positions matching TRBD1. The V segment lost 7 bases and the J segment 11 bases; nucleotides outside the gene matches: 18. Looked up from germline, CDR1 is LNHDA and CDR2 is SQIVND (reference sequence). The CDR3 sequence is 15 residues long.

The gene calls are TRBV9 and TRBJ1-2; 7 bases fit TRBD1. The CDR3 is 16 amino acids. The trim removed 0 bases at V and 2 bases at J, leaving 7 bases unmatched. Germline V gene sequence: CDR1 SGDLS, CDR2 YYNGEE. CDR3 coding DNA: TGTGCCAGCAGCGTAGGGTCGGGACAGCGGAACTATGGCTACACCTTC. Translation gives CASSVGSGQRNYGYTF.

J is TRBJ2-7 and V is TRBV4-1; D is unresolved. Germline CDR1 and CDR2: MGHRA and YSYEKL. V shed 4 bases and J shed 4 bases, with 8 bases lying between them. This CDR3 comprises 12 residues. The CDR3 here is CASSPSQYEQYF. Written as DNA, the CDR3 is TGCGCCAGCAGCCCATCCCAGTACGAGCAGTACTTC.

The chain joins TRBV5-4 to TRBJ2-1; no firm D call. Germline-derived CDR1 and CDR2 are SGHNT and YYREEE (reference sequence). The CDR3 spans 13 residues. Trimming removed 0 bases at V and 8 bases at J, with 9 bases between. Here the CDR3 DNA reads TGTGCCAGCAGCTTGGCAGTTGGTGATGAGCAGTTCTTC. Translation gives CASSLAVGDEQFF.